This T cell receptor (beta chain) appears in the sequencing data of a study of post-analysis software for immune sequencing data. Across the study: The patients showed relapsing-remitting, secondary progressive and progressive-relapsing multiple sclerosis courses.

Study conclusions and caveats: Normalized Chao1 diversity was significantly lower in multiple sclerosis patients than in controls. Under F measure analysis, samples from one preparation batch co-clustered strongly.

Unique molecular identifiers featured in each of the TCR beta cDNA libraries. Input of roughly 0.95 to 11 million T cells yielded 450,000 to 550,000 cDNA molecules. TCRdb reprocessed the PCR reads with MiXCR, giving one entry per CDR3 protein. This table holds under 900,000 distinct CDR3 sequences, approximately 53% found once. This clonotype was seen more than once but under ten times. Its antigen is undetermined. This TCR came from a girl aged 5 to 17 with multiple sclerosis. The sequencing sample was made of blood.

The CDR3 DNA reads as TGTGCCAGCAGCTCGAATCTGGGTGACAGGGGAAGATACGAGCAGTACTTC. Translation gives CASSSNLGDRGRYEQYF. The chain links TRBV11-2 to TRBJ2-7, with 8 positions matching TRBD1. Unmatched junction bases numbered 15, after V lost 4 bases and J lost 4 bases. CDR3 size: 17 residues. CDR1 SGHAT and CDR2 FQNNGV come from the germline V gene.